The entry below describes one TCR beta chain. Its cognate antigen is unknown. Isolation yielded PBMCs, at least 7 million per sample, in every case. The data belong to a study of blood T cells in healthy people across ages. Study overall: There was about one barcoded beta molecule captured by template switching per two T cells.

Study results and limitations: Conclusively comparing naive with antigen-experienced cells was impossible with unsorted PBMCs.

Primed by a sample-barcoded 5' primer and a J-beta primer mix, a second PCR proceeded for about 6 to 11 cycles. Individual samples furnished no less than 2.5 million CDR3-containing paired-end reads apiece. TCRdb fed the 5' RACE reads into MiXCR, producing one record per CDR3 protein. Altogether some 1.4 million distinct CDR3 sequences are present, 42% being singletons, with the ten largest covering roughly 7.9%. The sequencing sample was made of blood. The TCR was taken from a woman under 30 in good health.

The CDR3 region has the DNA TGCGCCAGCAGCACCCCAGAGTCCCCTTACGAGCAGTACTTC. It yields the protein CASSTPESPYEQYF. The chain has TRBV5-1 and TRBJ2-7; D is uncertain. The CDR3 consists of 14 residues. Germline assignment: CDR1 SGHRS and CDR2 YFSETQ. V lost 4 bases, J lost 4 bases, and 15 bases lay in between.